What follows is one T cell receptor beta chain and its context. Other DNA variants within this sample encode the same CDR3. Seattle's cohort entered during active infection and was followed longitudinally. Per the original methods: From reference gene primer amplification, estimates of nucleated cell counts were derived. Sequencing used immunoSEQ multiplex PCR; TCRdb keeps in-frame clones, though not all of them. Clone size and the V and J calls come from that table; the DNA yielded D and trimming. The repertoire holds 150,000 to 180,000 clones, with roughly 80% as singletons. The data were taken from a study of blood T cell repertoires in COVID-19. On the study more broadly: Some COVID-19 samples were acute and others convalescent; all came from the United States, Italy and Spain. T cells, B-cell-depleted T cells, or PBMCs provided the cDNA or gDNA that served as material.

Germline values: CDR1 SGHRS, CDR2 YFSETQ. Trimming removed 0 bases at V and 2 bases at J, with 6 bases between. The CDR3 spans 14 residues. The chain couples TRBV5-1 to TRBJ1-5; D uncertain. Specimen: peripheral blood. The TCR was taken from a woman aged 55-70 years with COVID-19, enrolled during active disease. The CDR3 nucleotides are TGCGCCAGCAGCTTGGGAGGAGGCAATCAGCCCCAGCATTTT. Residues: CASSLGGGNQPQHF.